One sample yielded the 9 T cell receptor beta chains listed below, sequenced in a study of lymphopenia after photon versus proton radiotherapy. The data were produced by immunoSEQ multiplex PCR, yet TCRdb's version contains in-frame clones alone and is incomplete. This table has around 25,000 clones, about 88% appearing once. Sequenced material: peripheral blood, taken from a patient treated with photon-based radiotherapy. The source is a woman aged 50 to 60 with cholangiocarcinoma.

V usage is TRBV6-4 and J usage is TRBJ1-1; D is possibly TRBD1 (6 bases). Trimming stripped 6 bases from V and 6 bases from J, with 20 bases between. CDR1 is MRHNA, CDR2 SNTAGT, per germline. The CDR3 sequence is 15 residues long. The CDR3, as DNA: TGTGCCAGCAGGCCGGACCCGGGGGGCCGGGCTGAAGCTTTCTTT. Its protein product is CASRPDPGGRAEAFF.

The chain recombines TRBV19 with TRBJ1-2, with D unclear. Looked up from germline, CDR1 is LNHDA and CDR2 is SQIVND (reference sequence). Trimming stripped 6 bases from V and 8 bases from J, with 25 bases between. The CDR3 covers 16 residues. The CDR3: CASSPNPDLGLRGYTF. The DNA of the CDR3 is TGTGCCAGTAGCCCCAACCCCGACTTGGGTCTGAGGGGCTACACCTTC. The full variable domain, in which reference TRBV19 and TRBJ1-2 provide the parts outside the CDR3, is DGGITQSPKYLFRKEGQNVTLSCEQNLNHDAMYWYRQDPGQGLRLIYYSQIVNDFQKGDIAEGYSVSREKKESFPLTVTSAQKNPTAFYLCASSPNPDLGLRGYTFGSGTRLTVV.

The chain combines TRBV10-3 with TRBJ2-5, with D unclear. This CDR3 has 13 residues. V shed 3 bases and J shed 1 base, with 6 bases lying between them. Germline V CDR1 and CDR2: ENHRY, SYGVKD. The CDR3 loop is CAISDDFQETQYF. CDR3 nucleotides: TGTGCCATCAGTGATGACTTCCAAGAGACCCAGTACTTC.

DNA of the CDR3: TGTGCCAGCAGCCCCCTCGGGACAGGAGTTAGGTTCTTC. It translates to CASSPLGTGVRFF. The chain employs TRBV14 and TRBJ2-1; 8 bases line up with TRBD1. The V gene's germline CDR1 is SGHDN and CDR2 FVKESK. This CDR3 contains 13 residues. V was clipped by 4 bases and J by 15 bases; unmatched bases: 11.

This rearrangement joins TRBV7-2 to TRBJ2-7, with 9 bases matching TRBD2. After removal of 5 bases from V and 0 bases from J, the junction contained 2 bases not matched to a gene. This CDR3 is 14 amino acids long. The germline CDR1 and CDR2 sequences are SGHTA and FQGNSA. CDR3: CASSISGSSYEQYF. For the CDR3, the DNA is TGTGCCAGCAGCATTAGCGGGAGCTCCTACGAGCAGTACTTC.

V usage is TRBV7-6 and J usage is TRBJ1-1; no firm D call. Deletions cut 2 bases from V and 6 bases from J, with 7 bases between. This CDR3 contains 12 residues. Germline CDR1 reads SGHVS; CDR2 reads FNYEAQ. The DNA for the CDR3 is TGTGCCAGCAGCTTAACTGGAGCTGAAGCTTTCTTT. It is translated as CASSLTGAEAFF.

This clone was seen a single time. J is TRBJ1-6 and V is TRBV4-3; D remains unclear. CDR1 is LGHNA and CDR2 is YSLEER in the germline V gene. This CDR3 is built from 14 residues. The V end was cut by 4 bases, the J end by 6 bases, with 10 bases between. The CDR3 region is CASSRERINSPLHF. The CDR3 bases are TGCGCCAGCAGCCGGGAAAGGATTAATTCACCCCTCCACTTT.

The chain is built from TRBV1 and TRBJ2-7; no check of the table's D call, TRBD1, against the DNA was made. TRBV1 is reported as a pseudogene. This CDR3 is 14 amino acids long. CDR3 sequence reads: CTSSQWDRNYEQYF. CDR3 DNA: TGCACCAGCAGCCAATGGGACAGAAACTACGAGCAGTACTTC.

CDR3 sequence: CASSRTKTGHAGARAYNEQFF. CDR3 nucleotides: TGCGCCAGCAGCAGAACTAAAACAGGGCACGCGGGGGCCCGGGCTTACAATGAGCAGTTCTTC. The J gene is TRBJ2-1, the V gene TRBV4-1; weak D call: TRBD2 (7 bases). Looked up from germline, CDR1 is MGHRA and CDR2 is YSYEKL. V dropped 5 bases and J dropped 4 bases, with 33 bases sitting between them. The CDR3 has 21 amino acids.